Listed here are 2 T cell receptor beta chains from one sample, sequenced in a study of blood T cell repertoires in COVID-19 (dated by TCRdb to 2019 to 2021). The method was the immunoSEQ multiplex PCR assay. As stored in TCRdb, this immuneACCESS dataset retains in-frame rearrangements with V and J assigned. A fraction of the clones does not appear; measured against another copy, unresolved V genes explain less than half of the discrepancy, and the remainder lacks a known reason. The sample contains around 200,000 clones, about 86% of them found a single time. The ten largest account for approximately 15% of the sample. The sequencing input was peripheral blood. These TCRs come from a man aged 25-40 years with active or convalescent COVID-19.

The gene calls are TRBV10-2 and TRBJ1-2; 7 bases are shared with TRBD1. Germline V CDR1 and CDR2: WSHSY, SAAADI. After removal of 6 bases from V and 4 bases from J, the junction contained 5 bases not matched to a gene. The CDR3 sequence is 13 residues long. The CDR3 loop reads CASRPGQLYGYTF. CDR3 DNA: TGCGCCAGCAGACCGGGACAGCTCTATGGCTACACCTTC.

This sequence joins TRBV4-2 and TRBJ2-2; maybe TRBD2 (6 bases). The CDR3 is 19 residues long. Germline CDR1 is LGHNA and CDR2 is YNFKEQ. V shed 2 bases and J shed 3 bases, with 22 bases lying between them. The CDR3 loop reads CASSQKWAGSSPYTGELFF. The CDR3 DNA is TGTGCCAGCAGCCAAAAGTGGGCGGGGTCCTCACCCTACACCGGGGAGCTGTTTTTT.